A single sample gave rise to the 17 T cell receptor beta chains below, sequenced in a study of blood T cell repertoires in COVID-19. Libraries were prepared by immunoSEQ multiplex PCR; TCRdb keeps only in-frame clonotypes and omits some of them. The sample lists fewer than 350,000 clones; roughly 90% were seen once. Sequenced input: PBMCs or T cells enriched from blood (not recorded which). The receptor source for this set is a woman between 40 and 50 years old with acute COVID-19.

This chain's CDR3 is CASSLEQGQPYNEQFF. As DNA, the CDR3 is TGTGCCAGCAGCTTAGAACAGGGCCAACCCTACAATGAGCAGTTCTTC. The rearrangement links TRBV11-2 to TRBJ2-1; perhaps TRBD1 as D (6 bases). The CDR3 extends over 16 amino acids. V was pared by 0 bases and J by 2 bases, with 11 bases between. CDR1 is SGHAT and CDR2 is FQNNGV in the germline V gene.

The chain has TRBV18 and TRBJ1-6; the match to TRBD1 covers 9 bases. The CDR3 covers 19 residues. V lost 4 bases and J lost 0; bases outside the gene matches: 10. Germline V CDR1 and CDR2: KGHSH, LQKENI. CDR3 amino acids: CASSLAGTGQSSYNSPLHF. DNA for the CDR3: TGTGCCAGCTCACTCGCCGGGACAGGGCAGAGCTCCTATAATTCACCCCTCCACTTT.

This chain connects TRBV10-3 to TRBJ2-3; 10 bases map to TRBD2. The CDR3 runs to 15 residues. J lost 1 base, V lost 2 bases, and 0 bases had no gene match. Per the germline V gene, CDR1 is ENHRY and CDR2 is SYGVKD. CDR3 protein: CAISEGTSGTDTQYF. CDR3 in DNA: TGTGCCATCAGTGAGGGGACTAGCGGCACAGATACGCAGTATTTT.

V and J are TRBV6-5 and TRBJ2-1; 9 bases map to TRBD2. In germline, CDR1 is MNHEY, CDR2 SVGAGI. J was trimmed by 8 bases and V by 4 bases; bases with no gene match: 6. The CDR3 sequence is 14 residues long. As DNA, the CDR3 is TGTGCCAGCAGTTTTGGCGGGAGGGCCTATGAGCAGTTCTTC. This sequence encodes CASSFGGRAYEQFF.

V usage is TRBV10-2 and J usage is TRBJ1-5; 8 nucleotides match TRBD1. The germline V gene has CDR1 WSHSY and CDR2 SAAADI. J lost 7 bases, V lost 4 bases, and 6 bases had no gene match. This CDR3 is 14 amino acids long. As DNA, the CDR3 is TGCGCCAGCAGTGGACAGGGGCTCGGCCAGCCCCAGCATTTT. It yields the protein CASSGQGLGQPQHF.

With regard to this clone: A read error may be the cause here, since a much bigger clone is one base away. CDR3 in DNA: TGTGCCAGCAGTCGTACAGAGAACACTGAAGCTTTCTTT. This translates into CASSRTENTEAFF. This chain connects TRBV2 to TRBJ1-1, with D unclear. The V end was cut by 5 bases, the J end by 1 base, with 8 bases between. This CDR3 is built from 13 residues. Germline values: CDR1 SNHLY, CDR2 FYNNEI.

The rearrangement joins TRBV28 to TRBJ2-7, with TRBD1 matching 8 bases. CDR1 is MDHEN, CDR2 SYDVKM, per germline. The CDR3 length is 14 residues. Trimming at V came to 1 base and at J to 6 bases, leaving 5 bases not matched to a gene. The DNA for the CDR3 is TGTGCCAGCAGTTTATTTTCAGGGGGCGGCGAGCAGTACTTC. Translated, it gives CASSLFSGGGEQYF.

This clone was counted once. The CDR3 bases are TGTGCCAGCAGTGGGCAGCGTCCAAGCTCCTACAATGAGCAGTTCTTC. Its protein is CASSGQRPSSYNEQFF. The chain has TRBV2 and TRBJ2-1; D uncertain. Germline V gene data show CDR1 as SNHLY and CDR2 as FYNNEI. Trimming took 4 bases from V and 0 from J, leaving 13 bases between them. This CDR3 is built from 16 residues.

This rearrangement joins TRBV7-2 to TRBJ2-1; 8 bases are a match to TRBD1. V was clipped by 3 bases and J by 6 bases; unmatched bases: 7. The CDR3 loop spans 15 amino acids. Germline CDR1 is SGHTA and CDR2 is FQGNSA. In nucleotides, the CDR3 is TGTGCCAGCAGCTTTAGACAGGGGATCGGCAATGAGCAGTTCTTC. Translating gives CASSFRQGIGNEQFF.

The chain employs TRBV29-1 and TRBJ1-1, with D hard to call. V was clipped by 4 bases and J by 4 bases, with 10 bases between them. CDR3 length: 12 amino acids. Germline loops: CDR1 SQVTM, CDR2 ANQGSEA. The chain's CDR3 is CSVAPASTEAFF. The DNA for the CDR3 is TGCAGCGTTGCCCCCGCGAGCACTGAAGCTTTCTTT.

This rearrangement joins TRBV30 to TRBJ1-1; D unresolved. Trimming took 8 bases from V and 0 from J, leaving 13 bases between them. Germline values: CDR1 GTSNPN, CDR2 SVGIG (reference sequence). This CDR3 has 13 amino acids. The CDR3 protein is CASSEGMNTEAFF. CDR3 bases: TGTGCCAGCTCGGAGGGCATGAACACTGAAGCTTTCTTT.

V usage is TRBV3-1 (or the pseudogene TRBV3-2) and J usage is TRBJ2-1; 8 bases are a match to TRBD2. Trimming at V came to 2 bases and at J to 2 bases, leaving 14 bases not matched to a gene. Germline values: CDR1 LGHDT, CDR2 YNNKEL (reference sequence). This CDR3 region has 19 residues. The CDR3 region has the DNA TGTGCCAGCAGCCAAAAGATAGGGGGACTAGGCCGGACCTACAATGAGCAGTTCTTC. Protein product: CASSQKIGGLGRTYNEQFF.

The chain is built from TRBV11-3 and TRBJ2-7; tentative D call: TRBD1 (6 bases). The CDR3 loop spans 14 amino acids. Germline values: CDR1 SGHNT, CDR2 YENEEA. The V and J ends lost 2 bases and 4 bases respectively, with 12 bases between them. The CDR3 reads CASSLRTVSYEQYF. CDR3 DNA: TGTGCCAGCAGCTTAAGGACAGTTTCGTACGAGCAGTACTTC.

The chain has TRBV27 and TRBJ1-1; a weak D match, TRBD1 (5 bases). Trimming removed 3 bases at V and 0 bases at J, with 8 bases between. Germline loops: CDR1 MNHEY, CDR2 SMNVEV (reference sequence). The CDR3 runs to 14 residues. This CDR3 reads CASSLTVMNTEAFF. The CDR3 DNA is TGTGCCAGCAGTTTGACAGTAATGAACACTGAAGCTTTCTTT.

The chain joins TRBV27 to TRBJ2-2; 10 nucleotides agree with TRBD1. Looked up from germline, CDR1 is MNHEY and CDR2 is SMNVEV (reference sequence). The J segment lost 5 bases and the V segment lost 3 bases, leaving 3 bases of the junction unmatched. The CDR3 extends over 15 amino acids. CDR3 sequence reads: CASSFTGQGTGELFF. In DNA, the CDR3 is TGTGCCAGCAGTTTCACGGGACAGGGGACCGGGGAGCTGTTTTTT.

The J gene is TRBJ1-2, the V gene TRBV7-9; D possibly corresponds to TRBD1 (6 bases). CDR1 and CDR2 (germline): SEHNR, FQNEAQ (reference sequence). This CDR3 contains 16 residues. Trimming took off 8 bases at V and 5 bases at J, with 24 bases between the two ends. In nucleotides, the CDR3 is TGTGCCAGCGGACGCCTAACAGGGACCATCACTTATGGCTACACCTTC. It yields the protein CASGRLTGTITYGYTF.

V and J are TRBV4-2 and TRBJ1-5, with 7 nucleotides matching TRBD1. Germline loops: CDR1 LGHNA, CDR2 YNFKEQ. The CDR3 sequence is 15 residues long. V dropped 2 bases and J dropped 2; count of bases not matched to a gene: 3. The CDR3 reads CASSQRQGGNQPQHF. The DNA for the CDR3 is TGTGCCAGCAGCCAAAGACAGGGCGGCAATCAGCCCCAGCATTTT.